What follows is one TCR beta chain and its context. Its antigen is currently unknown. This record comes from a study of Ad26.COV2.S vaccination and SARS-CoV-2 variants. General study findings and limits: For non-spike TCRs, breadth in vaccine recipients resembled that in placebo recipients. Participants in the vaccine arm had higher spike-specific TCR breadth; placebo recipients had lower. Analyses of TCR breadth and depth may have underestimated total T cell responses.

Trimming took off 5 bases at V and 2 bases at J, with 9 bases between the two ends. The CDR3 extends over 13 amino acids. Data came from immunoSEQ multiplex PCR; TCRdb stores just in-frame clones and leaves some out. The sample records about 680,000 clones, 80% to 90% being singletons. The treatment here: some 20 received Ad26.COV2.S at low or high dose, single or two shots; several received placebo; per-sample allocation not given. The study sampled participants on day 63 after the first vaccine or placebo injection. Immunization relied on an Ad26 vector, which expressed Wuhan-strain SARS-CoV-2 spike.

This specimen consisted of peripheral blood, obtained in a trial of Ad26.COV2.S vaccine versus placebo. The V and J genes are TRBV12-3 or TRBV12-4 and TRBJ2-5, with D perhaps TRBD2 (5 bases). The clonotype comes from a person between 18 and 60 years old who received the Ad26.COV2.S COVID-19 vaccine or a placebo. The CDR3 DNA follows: TGTGCCAGCAGTGACGGGGTTCAAGAGACCCAGTACTTC. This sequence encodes CASSDGVQETQYF.